This T cell receptor beta chain emerged from a study of beta chain features in type 1 diabetes. About the research overall: Patients and healthy donors were similar in age, gender and cell yields. Study-wide points: Type 1 diabetes patients showed a moderate but significant shortening of TCRB CDR3s in all four CD4+ subsets. Patients' naive, central memory and Treg TCRB repertoires seemed closer to one another than those of healthy donors.

V lost 3 bases, J lost 6 bases, and 9 bases lay in between. The germline gives CDR1 DFQATT, CDR2 SNEGSKA (reference sequence). CDR3 size: 11 residues. Remarks on this clone: Its antigen is unidentified.

Sequencing targeted expressed TCRB transcripts, as all isolated RNA had been reverse transcribed. Here immunoSEQ multiplex PCR was the method, and the copy in TCRdb shows in-frame clones only, minus some. The sample records nearly 350,000 clones, over 7% being singletons. Material: central memory CD4+ T cells from blood. The gene calls are TRBV20-1 and TRBJ2-7; unclear D gene. This receptor was taken from a young man with type 1 diabetes. The CDR3 DNA reads TGCAGTGCTAGCCTGTACGTCGAGCAGTACTTC. Translation gives CSASLYVEQYF.